The source of this T cell receptor beta chain is a study of control samples from healthy donors and cancer patients. Produced via immunoSEQ multiplex PCR; TCRdb's table is partial and in-frame only. The sample shows fewer than 120,000 clones, around 87% of them seen only once. The CDR3 has 21 residues. V lost 1 base, J lost 1 base, and 17 bases stayed unmatched. Per the germline V gene, CDR1 is LNHDA and CDR2 is SQIVND (reference sequence). This clone was observed once. The chain employs TRBV19 and TRBJ1-5; TRBD1 matches at 9 bases. This TCR was recovered from a woman aged 60 to 75 with lung cancer. The sequenced sample consisted of PBMCs. The CDR3 region has the DNA TGTGCCAGTAGTATAGTGCGTTATCTCGGCGCCGGGACAGGGAGCAATCAGCCCCAGCATTTT. As protein: CASSIVRYLGAGTGSNQPQHF.